The 28 T cell receptor beta chains reported below all come from one sample, sequenced in a study of cytomegalovirus exposure and HLA in healthy donors. A multiplex PCR was run with 60 Vbeta primers and 13 Jbeta primers. Here immunoSEQ multiplex PCR was the method, and the copy in TCRdb shows in-frame clones only, minus some. The sample lists some 160,000 clones; around 85% were seen once. What was sequenced was PBMCs. Receptors originate from a man aged 50 to 59 in good health and CMV-seropositive.

The chain uses TRBV7-2 and TRBJ1-1; D call uncertain. Germline V gives CDR1 SGHTA, CDR2 FQGNSA. CDR3 length: 12 amino acids. Deletions cut 3 bases from V and 7 bases from J, with 9 bases between. As DNA, the CDR3 is TGTGCCAGCAGCTTGATCCTCAGTGAAGCTTTCTTT. Amino acid sequence: CASSLILSEAFF.

About this clone itself: The identical CDR3 is also encoded by other nucleotide sequences in the sample. The V gene is TRBV5-1, the J gene TRBJ2-7, with TRBD2 matching over 10 bases. Germline-derived CDR1 and CDR2 are SGHRS and YFSETQ. Trimming cost V 1 base and J 0 bases; bases outside gene matches: 4. The CDR3 consists of 16 residues. CDR3: CASSLLASGSSYEQYF. Here the CDR3 DNA reads TGCGCCAGCAGCTTGCTTGCTAGCGGGAGCTCCTACGAGCAGTACTTC.

The V call is TRBV30, the J call TRBJ1-6; D possibly corresponds to TRBD1 (6 bases). Germline loops: CDR1 GTSNPN, CDR2 SVGIG (reference sequence). The V end was cut by 0 bases, the J end by 13 bases, with 13 bases between. This CDR3 spans 13 amino acids. The CDR3, as DNA: TGTGCCTGGAGTGTAACAGGGAGTGTCCCCCTCCACTTT. Translated: CAWSVTGSVPLHF. The full variable domain, completed using reference TRBV30 and TRBJ1-6, is SQTIHQWPATLVQPVGSPLSLECTVEGTSNPNLYWYRQAAGRGLQLLFYSVGIGQISSEVPQNLSASRPQDRQFILSSKKLLLSDSGFYLCAWSVTGSVPLHFGNGTRLTVT.

J is TRBJ1-1 and V is TRBV27; no firm D call. The CDR3 sequence is 13 residues long. The V end lost 6 bases, the J end lost 1 base, and 9 bases lay between the germline ends. Germline CDR1 and CDR2: MNHEY and SMNVEV (reference sequence). This CDR3 reads CASRPSGNTEAFF. DNA for the CDR3: TGTGCCAGCAGGCCCAGCGGGAACACTGAAGCTTTCTTT.

This clone was recorded once. The gene calls are TRBV6-6 and TRBJ1-2; 7 bases align to TRBD1. Germline V gene data show CDR1 as MNHNY and CDR2 as SVGAGI (reference sequence). The CDR3 sequence is 14 residues long. Trimming cost V 7 bases and J 4 bases; bases outside gene matches: 9. The CDR3 nucleotides are TGTGCCAGCACCCCCGACAGGGATCTCTATGGCTACACCTTC. Encoded protein: CASTPDRDLYGYTF.

The gene calls are TRBV27 and TRBJ2-7; 8 positions match TRBD2. The CDR3 extends over 14 amino acids. The germline V gene has CDR1 MNHEY and CDR2 SMNVEV (reference sequence). Trimming cost V 6 bases and J 0 bases; bases outside gene matches: 4. The CDR3 DNA follows: TGTGCCAGCAGCCGGGGGGGGAGCTCCTACGAGCAGTACTTC. It yields the protein CASSRGGSSYEQYF.

This chain joins TRBV4-1 and TRBJ2-7; tentatively, D is TRBD1 (6 bases). The CDR3 is 15 amino acids. V was trimmed by 1 base and J by 2 bases, leaving 12 bases between them. Germline-derived CDR1 and CDR2 are MGHRA and YSYEKL. CDR3 coding DNA: TGCGCCAGCAGCCAAGTATCAGGGGCGGCCTACGAGCAGTACTTC. Protein: CASSQVSGAAYEQYF.

This clone was detected a few times. The chain employs TRBV5-1 and TRBJ2-7, with 14 positions matching TRBD2. CDR3 length equals 15 residues. Germline CDR1 SGHRS, CDR2 YFSETQ. The ends lost 4 bases at V and 5 bases at J; junction bases unmatched: 5. Written as DNA, the CDR3 is TGCGCCAGCAGCGCGGGGACTAGCGGGAGCCACGAGCAGTACTTC. Protein: CASSAGTSGSHEQYF. The variable domain in full, completed from reference TRBV5-1 and TRBJ2-7, reads KAGVTQTPRYLIKTRGQQVTLSCSPISGHRSVSWYQQTPGQGLQFLFEYFSETQRNKGNFPGRFSGRQFSNSRSEMNVSTLELGDSALYLCASSAGTSGSHEQYFGPGTRLTVT.

This clone occurred once. The chain recombines TRBV5-1 with TRBJ2-5; 12 bases align to TRBD2. In germline, CDR1 is SGHRS, CDR2 YFSETQ. CDR3 length equals 15 residues. After removal of 4 bases from V and 5 bases from J, the junction contained 6 bases not matched to a gene. The CDR3 sequence: CASSQTSGGQETQYF. In nucleotides, the CDR3 is TGCGCCAGCAGCCAGACTAGCGGGGGCCAGGAGACCCAGTACTTC. The whole variable domain, remainder taken from reference TRBV5-1 and TRBJ2-5, is KAGVTQTPRYLIKTRGQQVTLSCSPISGHRSVSWYQQTPGQGLQFLFEYFSETQRNKGNFPGRFSGRQFSNSRSEMNVSTLELGDSALYLCASSQTSGGQETQYFGPGTRLLVL.

This chain's CDR3 is CASSLSTGAEAFF. Here the CDR3 DNA reads TGTGCCAGCTCACTATCGACAGGGGCTGAAGCTTTCTTT. The V call is TRBV18, the J call TRBJ1-1; 8 nucleotides match TRBD1. The CDR3 runs to 13 residues. Germline V CDR1 and CDR2: KGHSH, LQKENI. Germline trimming cut 4 bases from V and 6 bases from J; bases unmatched to any gene: 4.

The chain has TRBV5-1 and TRBJ1-1, with 7 bases fitting TRBD1. V was clipped by 4 bases and J by 4 bases; unmatched bases: 4. Germline V lookup: CDR1 SGHRS, CDR2 YFSETQ. CDR3 length: 13 amino acids. CDR3 region: CASSTRQGTEAFF. In DNA, the CDR3 is TGCGCCAGCAGCACCAGACAGGGCACTGAAGCTTTCTTT.

The genes are TRBV7-9 and TRBJ2-7, with a possible D match to TRBD2 (6 bases). V was trimmed by 3 bases and J by 3 bases, leaving 15 bases between them. CDR1 and CDR2 (germline): SEHNR, FQNEAQ (reference sequence). This CDR3 comprises 15 residues. CDR3 nucleotides: TGTGCCAGCAGCTTGGGGGGTAGTGGTCACTACGAGCAGTACTTC. This codes for CASSLGGSGHYEQYF.

This chain joins TRBV11-2 and TRBJ2-7, with D possibly being TRBD1 (6 bases). The CDR3 extends over 15 amino acids. The germline V gene has CDR1 SGHAT and CDR2 FQNNGV. With 5 bases removed from V and 9 bases from J, the gap between germline ends came to 23 bases. This CDR3 is CASSRQGNGLISQYF. The CDR3 nucleotides are TGTGCCAGCAGCCGCCAGGGGAACGGTTTAATCTCGCAGTACTTC.

The rearrangement links TRBV5-4 to TRBJ2-7, with TRBD1 identical over 9 bases. The J segment lost 3 bases and the V segment lost 5 bases, leaving 9 bases of the junction unmatched. The V gene's germline CDR1 is SGHNT and CDR2 YYREEE (reference sequence). The CDR3 totals 15 residues. The CDR3 DNA is TGTGCCAGCAGGCCGGGCCGGGACAGGGACTACGAGCAGTACTTC. Translated: CASRPGRDRDYEQYF.

The chain couples TRBV5-1 to TRBJ2-3; 8 bases map to TRBD1. Per the germline V gene, CDR1 is SGHRS and CDR2 is YFSETQ. This CDR3 spans 16 amino acids. V gave up 1 base and J gave up 4 bases; unmatched junction bases: 8. Here the CDR3 DNA reads TGCGCCAGCAGCTTGATTTCAGGACAGGGAGCAGATACGCAGTATTTT. Its translation: CASSLISGQGADTQYF.

The chain joins TRBV28 to TRBJ1-3; 7 bases are a match to TRBD1. The CDR3 loop spans 14 amino acids. Trimming at V came to 7 bases and at J to 3 bases, leaving 6 bases not matched to a gene. CDR1 and CDR2 (germline): MDHEN, SYDVKM. Here the CDR3 DNA reads TGTGCCAGCACTCCGGGACAGCTTGGAAACACCATATATTTT. Translation gives CASTPGQLGNTIYF.

The chain links TRBV5-1 to TRBJ2-3; the match to TRBD2 covers 7 bases. There are 15 residues in the CDR3. Germline V CDR1 and CDR2: SGHRS, YFSETQ. V shed 1 base and J 0 bases; nucleotides not matched to a gene: 2. The CDR3, as DNA: TGCGCCAGCAGCTTGAGCGGGGCTAGCACAGATACGCAGTATTTT. It codes for CASSLSGASTDTQYF. Drawing the rest from reference TRBV5-1 and TRBJ2-3, the complete variable domain is KAGVTQTPRYLIKTRGQQVTLSCSPISGHRSVSWYQQTPGQGLQFLFEYFSETQRNKGNFPGRFSGRQFSNSRSEMNVSTLELGDSALYLCASSLSGASTDTQYFGPGTRLTVL.

The chain links TRBV7-3 to TRBJ1-4; TRBD1 matches at 7 bases. Per germline, CDR1 SGHTA and CDR2 FQGTGA. Losses at the gene ends were 6 bases for V and 5 bases for J; bases not matched to a gene: 12. The CDR3 extends over 16 amino acids. The CDR3 nucleotides read TGTGCCAGCAGTTCCGTCACCGGGACAGAAAATGAAAAACTGTTTTTT. Translation gives CASSSVTGTENEKLFF.

This clone was recorded only once. The chain recombines TRBV5-6 with TRBJ2-5; D unresolved. Germline CDR1 reads SGHDT; CDR2 reads YYEEEE. V was trimmed by 4 bases and J by 2 bases, leaving 6 bases between them. This CDR3 has 12 amino acids. The CDR3 bases are TGTGCCAGCAGCCGCTATCAAGAGACCCAGTACTTC. It translates to CASSRYQETQYF. Variable domain in full (rest from reference TRBV5-6 and TRBJ2-5): DAGVTQSPTHLIKTRGQQVTLRCSPKSGHDTVSWYQQALGQGPQFIFQYYEEEERQRGNFPDRFSGHQFPNYSSELNVNALLLGDSALYLCASSRYQETQYFGPGTRLLVL.

V gene TRBV23-1 combines with J gene TRBJ2-2; 8 positions agree with TRBD2. TRBV23-1 carries the ORF label, with uncertain function. The CDR3 totals 19 residues. Trimming took 6 bases from V and 0 from J; bases not matched to a gene: 15. The CDR3 bases are TGCGCCAGCAGCCGCCTTCCCCAGCGGGGGTCCCCGAACACCGGGGAGCTGTTTTTT. Protein: CASSRLPQRGSPNTGELFF.

In regard to this clone: One end of the junction is discordant with germline, which a read error may explain. The chain combines TRBV7-7 with TRBJ2-7, with 10 positions matching TRBD1. The CDR3 is made up of 14 amino acids. CDR1 and CDR2 (germline): SSHAT, FNYEAQ (reference sequence). CDR3 nucleotides: TGTGCTAGCAGCCCCGGGACAGGGGACTACGAGCAGTACTTC. Its translation: CASSPGTGDYEQYF. The full variable domain, with the rest looked up from reference TRBV7-7 and TRBJ2-7, is GAGVSQSPRYKVTKRGQDVTLRCDPISSHATLYWYQQALGQGPEFLTYFNYEAQPDKSGLPSDRFSAERPEGSISTLTIQRTEQRDSAMYRCASSPGTGDYEQYFGPGTRLTVT.

The V gene is TRBV5-4, the J gene TRBJ1-1; 9 positions agree with TRBD1. The CDR3 runs 11 residues. The germline V gene encodes CDR1 SGHNT and CDR2 YYREEE (reference sequence). Trimming at V came to 2 bases and at J to 13 bases, leaving 3 bases not matched to a gene. CDR3 in amino acids: CASSLGDRDFF. CDR3 bases: TGTGCCAGCAGCTTAGGGGACAGGGATTTCTTT.

A few counts support this clone. This sequence joins TRBV6-5 and TRBJ1-2; the match to TRBD1 covers 9 bases. Germline V gene lookup returns CDR1 MNHEY and CDR2 SVGAGI. The CDR3 is 14 amino acids. V was pared by 3 bases and J by 7 bases, with 6 bases of the junction left unmatched. DNA of the CDR3: TGTGCCAGCAGTTATGGGACAGGGTCCATTGGCTACACCTTC. Its protein product is CASSYGTGSIGYTF.

On this clone: A read error may account for a junction end that differs from germline. J is TRBJ2-5 and V is TRBV7-7, with D possibly called TRBD1 or TRBD2 (6 bases each). This CDR3 spans 14 amino acids. The V gene's germline CDR1 is SSHAT and CDR2 FNYEAQ (reference sequence). The CDR3 reads CASSLGGLGETQYF. The CDR3 DNA reads TGTGCTAGCAGCTTAGGGGGGCTCGGAGAGACCCAGTACTTC.

The chain joins TRBV2 to TRBJ1-2; D may be TRBD1 (5 bases). The germline CDR1 and CDR2 sequences are SNHLY and FYNNEI. This CDR3 contains 12 residues. Trimming cost V 6 bases and J 4 bases, with 9 bases left between them. The CDR3 sequence is CASSGTPYGYTF. DNA of the CDR3: TGTGCCAGCAGCGGGACTCCCTATGGCTACACCTTC.

V usage is TRBV2 and J usage is TRBJ1-2; D not certain. Trimming stripped 6 bases from V and 7 bases from J, with 9 bases between. CDR1 is SNHLY, CDR2 FYNNEI, per germline. The CDR3 is 11 amino acids. CDR3: CASRVSGGYTF. DNA of the CDR3: TGTGCCAGCAGAGTGTCCGGTGGCTACACCTTC.

A few counts support this clone. This chain connects TRBV9 to TRBJ1-6; 7 nucleotides line up with TRBD1. Germline assignment: CDR1 SGDLS and CDR2 YYNGEE. J gave up 8 bases and V 4 bases, and 12 bases lay outside the gene matches. This CDR3 comprises 16 residues. CDR3 protein: CASSPRGTASHSPLHF. CDR3 nucleotide sequence: TGTGCCAGCAGCCCCAGGGGGACAGCCTCCCATTCACCCCTCCACTTT. The whole variable domain, remainder taken from reference TRBV9 and TRBJ1-6, is DSGVTQTPKHLITATGQRVTLRCSPRSGDLSVYWYQQSLDQGLQFLIQYYNGEERAKGNILERFSAQQFPDLHSELNLSSLELGDSALYFCASSPRGTASHSPLHFGNGTRLTVT.

This sequence joins TRBV5-1 and TRBJ2-6; the D is unclear. The germline V gene encodes CDR1 SGHRS and CDR2 YFSETQ. Trimming took 0 bases from V and 0 from J, leaving 7 bases between them. This CDR3 contains 16 residues. CDR3 bases: TGCGCCAGCAGCTTGGATCCGGTCTCTGGGGCCAACGTCCTGACTTTC. This translates into CASSLDPVSGANVLTF.